This T cell receptor beta chain is from a study of CD8 T cells in ankylosing spondylitis. General study results and limits: A subset of motif variants has previously been described in the synovial fluid and blood of reactive arthritis. Ankylosing spondylitis blood appeared to carry a characteristic TCR beta motif of roughly eight highly homologous variants.

This clonotype appeared many times. Its antigen is unidentified. The V gene's germline CDR1 is SQVTM and CDR2 ANQGSEA. This CDR3 is 13 amino acids long. V lost 4 bases, J lost 0 bases, and 10 bases lay in between. TCRdb re-analysed the 5' RACE reads in MiXCR, keeping a single row per CDR3 protein. The data show about 190,000 distinct CDR3 sequences, 13% seen once. The chain links TRBV29-1 to TRBJ2-7; the D gene is possibly TRBD2 (5 bases). The source is a female donor with ankylosing spondylitis or in good health (not recorded which). The specimen was blood, either unsorted or a sorted T cell fraction (not recorded which). In DNA form, the CDR3 reads TGCAGCGTTGTTCGAGCGGCCTCCTACGAGCAGTACTTC. Encoded protein: CSVVRAASYEQYF.